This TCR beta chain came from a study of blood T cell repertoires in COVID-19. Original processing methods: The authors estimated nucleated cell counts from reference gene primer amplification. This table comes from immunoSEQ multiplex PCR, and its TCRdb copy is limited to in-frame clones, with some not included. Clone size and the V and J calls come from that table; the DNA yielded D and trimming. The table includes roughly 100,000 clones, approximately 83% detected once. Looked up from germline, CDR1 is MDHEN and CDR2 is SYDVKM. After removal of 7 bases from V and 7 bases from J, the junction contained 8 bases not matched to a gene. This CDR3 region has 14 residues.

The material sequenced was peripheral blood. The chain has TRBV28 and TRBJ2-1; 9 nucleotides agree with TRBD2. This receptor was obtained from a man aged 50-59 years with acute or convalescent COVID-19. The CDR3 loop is CASTHSGRRNEQFF. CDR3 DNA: TGTGCCAGCACCCACAGCGGGAGGAGGAATGAGCAGTTCTTC.